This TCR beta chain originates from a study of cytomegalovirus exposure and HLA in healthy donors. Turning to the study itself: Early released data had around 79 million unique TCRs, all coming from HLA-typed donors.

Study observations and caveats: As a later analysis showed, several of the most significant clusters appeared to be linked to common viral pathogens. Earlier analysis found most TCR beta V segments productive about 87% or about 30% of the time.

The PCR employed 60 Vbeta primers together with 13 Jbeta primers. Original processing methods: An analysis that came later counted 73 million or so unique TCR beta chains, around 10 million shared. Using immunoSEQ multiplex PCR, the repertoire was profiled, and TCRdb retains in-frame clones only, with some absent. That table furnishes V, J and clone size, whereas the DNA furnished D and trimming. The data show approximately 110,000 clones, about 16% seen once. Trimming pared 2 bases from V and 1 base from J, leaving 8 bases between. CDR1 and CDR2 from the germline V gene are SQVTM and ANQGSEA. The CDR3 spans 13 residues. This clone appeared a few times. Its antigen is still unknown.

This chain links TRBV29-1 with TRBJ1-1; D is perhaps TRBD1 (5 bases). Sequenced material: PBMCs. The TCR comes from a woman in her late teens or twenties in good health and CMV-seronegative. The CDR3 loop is CSVELQGNTEAFF. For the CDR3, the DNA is TGCAGCGTTGAATTGCAGGGGAACACTGAAGCTTTCTTT. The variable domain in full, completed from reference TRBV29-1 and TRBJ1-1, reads SAVISQKPSRDICQRGTSLTIQCQVDSQVTMMFWYRQQPGQSLTLIATANQGSEATYESGFVIDKFPISRPNLTFSTLTVSNMSPEDSSIYLCSVELQGNTEAFFGQGTRLTVV.